This T cell receptor beta chain was found in a study of blood T cell repertoires in COVID-19. The overall study: Collection of acute and convalescent COVID-19 samples took place in the United States, Italy and Spain. PBMCs, B-cell-depleted T cells, or T cells provided the cDNA or gDNA that made up the material.

Study processing details: Quantification of nucleated cells was approximated via reference gene primer amplification. Profiled with immunoSEQ multiplex PCR; TCRdb holds only in-frame clones, not every one. V, J and clone size reflect that table, while D and trimming were determined from the DNA. This sample yields under 75,000 clones, of which around 90% are seen a single time; 3.5% belongs to the top ten. The germline V gene has CDR1 MNHEY and CDR2 SVGAGI. Trimming left V 10 bases short and J 0 bases short, with 7 bases between. The CDR3 consists of 12 residues. This sequence joins TRBV6-5 and TRBJ1-3; D is ambiguous. Sequences were obtained from peripheral blood. This receptor was identified in a man aged 50-59 years with active COVID-19. The CDR3 region is CATVLSGNTIYF. CDR3 nucleotide sequence: TGTGCCACCGTCCTCTCTGGAAACACCATATATTTT.